A single sample is the source of the 17 T cell receptor beta chains below, sequenced in a study of patients and donors after allogeneic stem cell transplantation. Via MiXCR, TCRdb re-called the RT-PCR reads, giving one row per CDR3 protein. The data contain tens of thousands of distinct CDR3 sequences, around 35% of them singletons. Sequencing was done on a sample of blood, either unsorted or a sorted T cell fraction (not recorded which). The source is a human donor who was either an allogeneic HSCT recipient or a stem cell or donor lymphocyte infusion donor (not recorded which). It is not recorded whose cells these are; they may come from a transplant donor.

CDR3 residues: CASSLDRDELFF. CDR3 coding DNA: TGTGCCAGCAGCTTAGACAGGGACGAACTGTTTTTT. The rearrangement links TRBV7-2 to TRBJ1-4; maybe TRBD1 (6 bases). The CDR3 is 12 residues long. Germline V gene data show CDR1 as SGHTA and CDR2 as FQGNSA. With 1 base removed from V and 12 bases from J, the gap between germline ends came to 9 bases. Supplemented by reference TRBV7-2 and TRBJ1-4, the full variable domain reads GAGVSQSPSNKVTEKGKDVELRCDPISGHTALYWYRQSLGQGLEFLIYFQGNSAPDKSGLPSDRFSAERTGGSVSTLTIQRTQQEDSAVYLCASSLDRDELFFGSGTQLSVL.

In this sample, this clonotype turned up a few times. The chain joins TRBV7-8 to TRBJ2-2; D unclear. Trimming cost V 3 bases and J 6 bases, with 8 bases left between them. The CDR3 contains 13 residues. In germline, CDR1 is SGHVS, CDR2 FQNEAQ. The CDR3 bases are TGTGCCAGCAGCTTGGATCGGGCCGGGGAGCTGTTTTTT. Its protein product is CASSLDRAGELFF.

This clonotype has only a few counts. CDR3 protein: CAISLGPLGADTQYF. As DNA, the CDR3 is TGTGCCATCAGTCTCGGACCCCTCGGGGCAGATACGCAGTATTTT. The chain carries TRBV10-3 and TRBJ2-3; TRBD2 is a possible D gene (5 bases). Trimming stripped 5 bases from V and 4 bases from J, with 16 bases between. Germline CDR1 ENHRY, CDR2 SYGVKD. The CDR3 is 15 residues long.

This clonotype was detected a few times. The gene calls are TRBV5-1 and TRBJ1-1, with D possibly TRBD1 on 6 matching bases. This CDR3 is built from 14 residues. Germline V gives CDR1 SGHRS, CDR2 YFSETQ. Trimming took off 0 bases at V and 11 bases at J, with 17 bases between the two ends. CDR3 sequence (DNA): TGCGCCAGCAGCTTGGGTGTTGCCGGACAGAGGGCTTTCTTT. It is translated as CASSLGVAGQRAFF.

The V gene is TRBV12-3 or TRBV12-4, the J gene TRBJ1-2; D not certain. This CDR3 comprises 12 residues. The V gene lost 3 bases and the J gene lost 4 bases, with 6 bases spanning the gap. The CDR3 region is CASSFRLYGYTF. The CDR3 DNA follows: TGTGCCAGCAGTTTTAGGCTCTATGGCTACACCTTC.

The rearrangement uses TRBV25-1 and TRBJ1-6; no definite D call. The germline V gene encodes CDR1 MGHDK and CDR2 SYGVNS. V lost 3 bases to trimming and J lost 6 bases, with 15 bases between them. The CDR3 totals 16 residues. CDR3 region: CASSDFGPDFNSPLHF. The CDR3 bases are TGTGCCAGCAGTGATTTCGGCCCAGACTTTAATTCACCCCTCCACTTT. Together with reference TRBV25-1 and TRBJ1-6, the CDR3 gives the full variable domain: EADIYQTPRYLVIGTGKKITLECSQTMGHDKMYWYQQDPGMELHLIHYSYGVNSTEKGDLSSESTVSRIRTEHFPLTLESARPSHTSQYLCASSDFGPDFNSPLHFGNGTRLTVT.

The V call is TRBV6-5, the J call TRBJ2-7; 10 bases align to TRBD2. This CDR3 comprises 14 residues. Germline V gives CDR1 MNHEY, CDR2 SVGAGI. V lost 6 bases and J lost 4; bases outside the gene matches: 6. The CDR3 protein is CASRFSGRTYEQYF. The CDR3 coding sequence is TGTGCCAGCAGATTTAGCGGGAGGACGTACGAGCAGTACTTC.

This clonotype has only a few counts. The chain joins TRBV10-3 to TRBJ1-6; possible D gene TRBD1, 6 bases. The germline V and J ends were trimmed by 8 bases and 9 bases, with 11 bases remaining between them. This CDR3 spans 12 amino acids. Germline CDR1 reads ENHRY; CDR2 reads SYGVKD. CDR3 protein: CAIRQDSSPLHF. CDR3 in DNA: TGTGCCATCCGCCAGGACAGTTCACCCCTCCACTTT.

This clonotype was detected once. This sequence joins TRBV9 and TRBJ2-7; perhaps TRBD2 as D (6 bases). Trimming removed 0 bases from V and 2 bases from J, with 6 bases in between. Germline-derived CDR1 and CDR2 are SGDLS and YYNGEE. This CDR3 comprises 13 residues. CDR3 nucleotide sequence: TGTGCCAGCAGCGTAGCGGGAGCCTACGAGCAGTACTTC. It translates to CASSVAGAYEQYF.

The sample holds a few counts of this clonotype. The chain employs TRBV10-3 and TRBJ1-1; 7 positions match TRBD1. The CDR3 consists of 15 residues. CDR1 and CDR2 (germline): ENHRY, SYGVKD. The V segment lost 3 bases and the J segment 1 base; nucleotides outside the gene matches: 5. As DNA, the CDR3 is TGTGCCATCAGTGACCCCGGGACAGAGAACACTGAAGCTTTCTTT. The encoded protein is CAISDPGTENTEAFF.

This clonotype was observed a few times. J is TRBJ2-3 and V is TRBV7-9, with TRBD2 matching over 7 bases. Unmatched junction bases numbered 5, after V lost 3 bases and J lost 2 bases. This CDR3 has 15 residues. CDR1 and CDR2 (germline): SEHNR, FQNEAQ (reference sequence). CDR3 in DNA: TGTGCCAGCAGCTTGTCTAGCGGACTCACAGATACGCAGTATTTT. Translated, it gives CASSLSSGLTDTQYF.

This sequence joins TRBV5-1 and TRBJ1-2; 9 bases align to TRBD1. The V gene's germline CDR1 is SGHRS and CDR2 YFSETQ. The CDR3 has 16 residues. V dropped 4 bases and J dropped 0; count of bases not matched to a gene: 7. The chain's CDR3 is CASSQLQGAPNYGYTF. The CDR3 nucleotides read TGCGCCAGCAGCCAACTACAGGGGGCGCCTAACTATGGCTACACCTTC.

CDR3 DNA sequence: TGTGCCAGCGGGGGATTACCTTACAATGAGCAGTTCTTC. Translation gives CASGGLPYNEQFF. The chain joins TRBV12-3 or TRBV12-4 to TRBJ2-1, with D tentatively TRBD1 or TRBD2 (5 bases each). V lost 8 bases, J lost 4 bases, and 12 bases lay in between. The CDR3 spans 13 residues.

This chain joins TRBV7-2 and TRBJ1-2; weak D call: TRBD1 (6 bases). CDR3 length: 15 residues. The germline V and J ends were trimmed by 5 bases and 8 bases, with 21 bases remaining between them. Germline V gene lookup returns CDR1 SGHTA and CDR2 FQGNSA. The CDR3 DNA reads TGTGCCAGCAGCACATCCAAGGGGGGCGGGCAAGGCTACACCTTC. It encodes CASSTSKGGGQGYTF.

This clonotype was observed a few times. The chain links TRBV6-5 to TRBJ1-5, with 7 positions matching TRBD1. V lost 6 bases and J lost 5; bases outside the gene matches: 4. This CDR3 spans 13 amino acids. The germline V gene has CDR1 MNHEY and CDR2 SVGAGI. The CDR3 spells CASSWTGDQPQHF. CDR3 nucleotides: TGTGCCAGCAGCTGGACAGGCGATCAGCCCCAGCATTTT.

In this sample, this clonotype turned up a few times. The V call is TRBV6-5, the J call TRBJ1-4; D unclear. Between the trimmed V and J ends, which lost 5 bases and 6 bases, there was a span of 19 bases. CDR3 length equals 16 residues. Germline values: CDR1 MNHEY, CDR2 SVGAGI. The CDR3: CASSPLTRYKDEKLFF. The CDR3 DNA is TGTGCCAGCAGTCCACTGACCCGCTACAAGGATGAAAAACTGTTTTTT.

The chain uses TRBV12-3 or TRBV12-4 and TRBJ1-5; D uncertain. The CDR3 runs to 13 residues. V shed 3 bases and J shed 6 bases, with 9 bases lying between them. The CDR3: CASSFQFIQPQHF. In DNA, the CDR3 is TGTGCCAGCAGTTTCCAGTTTATTCAGCCCCAGCATTTT.